The rows below give T cell receptor beta chains drawn from one sample of a study of T-cell memory formation after mild COVID-19. TCRdb re-analysed the 5' RACE reads in MiXCR, keeping a single row per CDR3 protein. This sample has 250,000 to 300,000 distinct CDR3 sequences, with 15% to 20% found just once. Sequences were obtained from PBMCs or a T cell subset sorted from them (not recorded which). These receptors all come from a man between 18 and 35 years old who had mild COVID-19 (a few samples of this study predate the infection). Cell type and time point are not known. CDR3s include the opening cysteine and the closing phenylalanine or tryptophan. D genes are given only for firm matches. Size values are once, few and many counts, or a class for expanded clones, and some rows have none.

DNA	CDR3	size	D	J	V
TGTGCCAGCAGCTTGGGTCTGGGTCGACGTGGTGAAAAACTGTTTTTT	CASSLGLGRRGEKLFF	NA	NA	TRBJ1-4	TRBV5-6
TGCAGCGTTGGGGCAGGGTGGGGGATGAACACTGAAGCTTTCTTT	CSVGAGWGMNTEAFF	many	NA	TRBJ1-1	TRBV29-1
TGCAGTGCTAGACGCGACAGAACCAATCAGCCCCAGCATTTT	CSARRDRTNQPQHF	few	NA	TRBJ1-5	TRBV20-1
TGCAGTGCTAGGCCGGGACAGGGGGAACGGGAGCTGTTTTTT	CSARPGQGERELFF	NA	TRBD1	TRBJ2-2	TRBV20-1
TGTGTCAGCAGGGGGCTGGGCACAGATACGCAGTATTTT	CVSRGLGTDTQYF	NA	TRBD1	TRBJ2-3	TRBV27
TGTGCCAGCAGTTTACAGTCAGACTACTATGGCTACACCTTC	CASSLQSDYYGYTF	few	NA	TRBJ1-2	TRBV12-3/TRBV12-4
TGCAGTGCTAGACACTCGAACACTGAAGCTTTCTTT	CSARHSNTEAFF	NA	NA	TRBJ1-1	TRBV20-1
TGTGCCACCAGTGATCCGGGACAGGGCAACAATGAGCAGTTCTTC	CATSDPGQGNNEQFF	NA	TRBD1	TRBJ2-1	TRBV24-1
TGTGCCAGCAGCTTAGAACTCTACAATGAGCAGTTCTTC	CASSLELYNEQFF	few	NA	TRBJ2-1	TRBV7-8
TGTGCCAGCAGTCGCCGGGGCCTAACCCAGTACTTC	CASSRRGLTQYF	NA	NA	TRBJ2-5	TRBV12-3/TRBV12-4
TGTGCCAGCAGTTACGGGGGGGCGAGGAAGAATGAGCAGTTCTTC	CASSYGGARKNEQFF	few	NA	TRBJ2-1	TRBV6-2/TRBV6-3
TGTGCCAGCAGCTTAGTGAATACGGGGGGGAGCACAGATACGCAGTATTTT	CASSLVNTGGSTDTQYF	NA	TRBD2	TRBJ2-3	TRBV7-8
TGTGCCAGCACCGGAGTGCAGGCGGGGTACTACCAGCAGTTCTTC	CASTGVQAGYYQQFF	NA	NA	TRBJ2-1	TRBV12-3/TRBV12-4
TGTGCCAGCAGCCCGCGACTAAACACCGGGGAGCTGTTTTTT	CASSPRLNTGELFF	many	NA	TRBJ2-2	TRBV11-2
TGTGCCAGCAGCTTAAGTCGCTACTCTGGGGCCAACGTCCTGACTTTC	CASSLSRYSGANVLTF	NA	NA	TRBJ2-6	TRBV7-9
TGTGCCAGCTCACCACCGTTGAATAGCAATCAGCCCCAGCATTTT	CASSPPLNSNQPQHF	NA	NA	TRBJ1-5	TRBV18
TGTGCCAGCAGGACGGGGCTAGGGACAGATACGCAGTATTTT	CASRTGLGTDTQYF	NA	NA	TRBJ2-3	TRBV6-5
TGTGCCAGCAGCGTAGTGGCTAGCGGGGGGGAGACCCAGTACTTC	CASSVVASGGETQYF	once	TRBD2	TRBJ2-5	TRBV9
TGTGCCAGCAGCATCGTCGGATTCACAGATACGCAGTATTTT	CASSIVGFTDTQYF	NA	NA	TRBJ2-3	TRBV7-2
TGTGCCAGCAACGAAGGGACAGTACAAGAGACCCAGTACTTC	CASNEGTVQETQYF	NA	TRBD1	TRBJ2-5	TRBV9
TGCGCCAGCAGCCAGGCCGCGGGGGGAGGCGAGCAGTACTTC	CASSQAAGGGEQYF	NA	TRBD2	TRBJ2-7	TRBV4-1
TGTGCTAGTGGTCCGGGAGGGGTACTTGTAGGTCAGCCCCAGCATTTT	CASGPGGVLVGQPQHF	NA	NA	TRBJ1-5	TRBV12-5
TGTGCCAGCAGCCCCAGGATAGGGCTCCACGAGCAGTACTTC	CASSPRIGLHEQYF	NA	NA	TRBJ2-7	TRBV7-2
TGTGCCACCACCGGGGCTGGAAACACCATATATTTT	CATTGAGNTIYF	NA	NA	TRBJ1-3	TRBV24-1
TGTGCCAGCAGCCCTTCGGAGCGGGGCTTTTACGAGCAGTACTTC	CASSPSERGFYEQYF	NA	TRBD2	TRBJ2-7	TRBV9
TGTGCCGTTTACAGGGGAGAGGGCACTGAAGCTTTCTTT	CAVYRGEGTEAFF	NA	TRBD1	TRBJ1-1	TRBV28
TGTGCCAGCAGCGCCCGGACTAGCGGGGTGGAGACCCAGTACTTC	CASSARTSGVETQYF	many	TRBD2	TRBJ2-5	TRBV7-2
TGCAGTGCTACGGCTGACGAGTCGTCGCAGTATTTT	CSATADESSQYF	NA	NA	TRBJ2-3	TRBV20-1
TGTGCCACCAGCAAACCGCGGGGGGCCCCCACAGATACGCAGTATTTT	CATSKPRGAPTDTQYF	many	TRBD2	TRBJ2-3	TRBV15
TGTGCCAGCAGTGCAGCACTAGTGAACACTGAAGCTTTCTTT	CASSAALVNTEAFF	NA	NA	TRBJ1-1	TRBV2
TGTGCCAGCAGCCATGGGGGTGAAAAACTGTTTTTT	CASSHGGEKLFF	few	NA	TRBJ1-4	TRBV3-1
TGTGCCAGCAGCCCCCAGGGGTACCAAGAGACCCAGTACTTC	CASSPQGYQETQYF	many	NA	TRBJ2-5	TRBV7-2
TGTGCCACCAGCAGAGGAGGCGCTGGGGACACTGAAGCTTTCTTT	CATSRGGAGDTEAFF	few	NA	TRBJ1-1	TRBV15
TGTGCTAGTCAACAGGGTGTCCACGAGCAGTACTTC	CASQQGVHEQYF	few	NA	TRBJ2-7	TRBV12-5
TGTGCCAGCTCGCAGGGGGGCCCCAATCAGCCCCAGCATTTT	CASSQGGPNQPQHF	many	TRBD1	TRBJ1-5	TRBV18
TGTGCCAGCAGCCTACAGACAGGGAGAGTTGAAACCGGGGAGCTGTTTTTT	CASSLQTGRVETGELFF	NA	TRBD1	TRBJ2-2	TRBV7-2
TGTGCCAGCAGGGACGAGGGGACAGGGACCTACAATGAGCAGTTCTTC	CASRDEGTGTYNEQFF	few	TRBD1	TRBJ2-1	TRBV7-9
TGTGCCAGCAGCTTAGAGGGACAGACGAGCTCCTACGAGCAGTACTTC	CASSLEGQTSSYEQYF	NA	TRBD1	TRBJ2-7	TRBV11-2
TGTGCCAGCAGCCAAGGGGAAACGAACGCTTACTACGAGCAGTACTTC	CASSQGETNAYYEQYF	few	NA	TRBJ2-7	TRBV4-2
TGCAGTGCTAGAGATGGAGCGGGGGCCTACAATGAGCAGTTCTTC	CSARDGAGAYNEQFF	many	TRBD2	TRBJ2-1	TRBV20-1
TGCGCCAGCAGCTTGGGGTCGACCGAGCAGTTCTTC	CASSLGSTEQFF	many	NA	TRBJ2-1	TRBV5-1
TGTGCCAGCAGTTACTCGACGGGCCAGCCCCAGCATTTT	CASSYSTGQPQHF	few	NA	TRBJ1-5	TRBV6-5
TGTGCCACCAGCAGCCGGGACGGATATAATTCACCCCTCCACTTT	CATSSRDGYNSPLHF	few	NA	TRBJ1-6	TRBV15
TGTGCCAGCAGTGTAACCACTGAAGCTTTCTTT	CASSVTTEAFF	NA	NA	TRBJ1-1	TRBV25-1
TGTGCCAGCAGCTTAGCTGCGCCCCTGGACAGGGCCTACAATGAGCAGTTCTTC	CASSLAAPLDRAYNEQFF	NA	TRBD1	TRBJ2-1	TRBV7-9
TGCGCCAGCAGCCAAGATCCGGGACAGGGTGTTTGGCAGCCCCAGCATTTT	CASSQDPGQGVWQPQHF	few	TRBD1	TRBJ1-5	TRBV4-1
TGCGCCAGTGGGACAGGGGTGAACACTGAAGCTTTCTTT	CASGTGVNTEAFF	few	TRBD1	TRBJ1-1	TRBV5-1
TGTGCCAGCAGCTTAGGCCTGGCCAATGAGCAGTTCTTC	CASSLGLANEQFF	few	NA	TRBJ2-1	TRBV13
TGTGCCTGGATGGGCACAGATACGCAGTATTTT	CAWMGTDTQYF	few	NA	TRBJ2-3	TRBV30
TGCAGCGTCCCGGACAGGGTGAGCTCCTACAATGAGCAGTTCTTC	CSVPDRVSSYNEQFF	few	TRBD1	TRBJ2-1	TRBV29-1
TGTGCCAGCAGCTCGGACAGGGGTGAAGGCAATCAGCCCCAGCATTTT	CASSSDRGEGNQPQHF	once	TRBD1	TRBJ1-5	TRBV7-8
TGTGCCAGCTCACTGGACAGGGGGACTAGCAATCAGCCCCAGCATTTT	CASSLDRGTSNQPQHF	few	TRBD1	TRBJ1-5	TRBV18
NA	CSAVLRATRAFF	few	NA	TRBJ1-1	TRBV20-1
TGCGCCAGCAGCCTAGAGGGGAGCAGCTATGGCTACACCTTC	CASSLEGSSYGYTF	NA	NA	TRBJ1-2	TRBV4-3
TGCGCCAGCAGCATCGGACCCGGGAGGGAGCAGTTCTTC	CASSIGPGREQFF	few	TRBD2	TRBJ2-1	TRBV5-1
TGTGCCACCAGCAGAGATAACAGCGTGTTCGAAGCTTTCTTT	CATSRDNSVFEAFF	few	NA	TRBJ1-1	TRBV15
TGTGCCAGCAGTTACTCGTGGAAGCGAGGCAAAAACATTCAGTACTTC	CASSYSWKRGKNIQYF	NA	NA	TRBJ2-4	TRBV6-2/TRBV6-3
TGTGCCGGGAGAGGGGTCAATAATTCACCCCTCCACTTT	CAGRGVNNSPLHF	NA	NA	TRBJ1-6	TRBV7-2